The entry below gives a single TCR beta chain sequence along with its context. The target antigen is unknown. The data were taken from a study of chemoradiotherapy in HPV16-positive cancers. The study's findings and limits: Non-HPV-specific T cells did not expand in tumors during treatment, whereas candidate HPV-specific clones and E7-related motifs did.

The germline V gene encodes CDR1 MNHEY and CDR2 SVGAGI. This CDR3 is 16 amino acids long. Trimming shortened V by 0 bases and J by 10 bases, and 16 bases separated the two germline ends. TCRdb's table, derived via immunoSEQ multiplex PCR, lists solely in-frame clones and lacks some. In the table there are about 5,400 clones, approximately 91% of which are singletons. The receptor comes from a human donor with HPV-associated anogenital cancer. Sample: blood, taken from a patient who underwent chemoradiotherapy. The chain links TRBV6-5 to TRBJ1-6; D remains unclear. CDR3 in amino acids: CASSYSIISPASPLHF. CDR3 in DNA: TGTGCCAGCAGTTACTCGATAATCAGCCCAGCCTCACCCCTCCACTTT.